This T cell receptor beta chain emerged from a study of T cells in localized non-small cell lung cancer. Overall study findings and caveats: Adjacent lung had a median 57 of the 100 largest tumor clones.

As to this clone: Its antigen is not known.

The germline V gene has CDR1 GTSNPN and CDR2 SVGIG (reference sequence). With V trimmed by 5 bases and J by 4 bases, 8 bases remained unmatched. The CDR3 has 14 residues. TCRdb's table, derived via immunoSEQ multiplex PCR, lists solely in-frame clones and lacks some. The sample comprises roughly 25,000 clones, around 90% of which are singletons, and around 0.99% rests with the top ten. The specimen comprised peripheral blood, sampled before any cancer treatment. The V gene is TRBV30, the J gene TRBJ1-3; 7 nucleotides agree with TRBD1. This sequence originates from a woman aged 40-70 years with stage I lung adenocarcinoma. DNA for the CDR3: TGTGCCTGGGCCCTCGGGACAGAGGGAAACACCATATATTTT. The encoded protein is CAWALGTEGNTIYF. Filled out from reference TRBV30 and TRBJ1-3, the complete variable domain reads SQTIHQWPATLVQPVGSPLSLECTVEGTSNPNLYWYRQAAGRGLQLLFYSVGIGQISSEVPQNLSASRPQDRQFILSSKKLLLSDSGFYLCAWALGTEGNTIYFGEGSWLTVV.